The 12 T cell receptor beta chains presented below share a single source sample, sequenced in a study of T cell responses to AZD1222 COVID-19 vaccine listed by TCRdb under 2021. Preparation of the library involved the immunoSEQ multiplex PCR assay. TCRdb carries this immuneACCESS record with in-frame sequences only. Its versions omit some clonotypes, under half of them owing to an unresolved V gene in the studies checked, with the rest unexplained. The sample table lists some 130,000 clones, roughly 85% of them with a count of one. The leading ten clones occupy approximately 1.7% of the sample. Per the publication, the time point label means: baseline before first vaccination. Material: peripheral blood, obtained on day 0 of AZD1222 vaccination. The receptors come from an adult in good health.

The chain recombines TRBV11-1 with TRBJ1-2; D perhaps matches TRBD1 (5 bases). Germline values: CDR1 SGHAT, CDR2 FQDESV (reference sequence). Trimming shortened V by 1 base and J by 4 bases, and 16 bases separated the two germline ends. The CDR3 is 16 amino acids. CDR3 amino acids: CASSLGPPTEIYGYTF. The CDR3 region has the DNA TGTGCCAGCAGCTTAGGCCCGCCGACAGAAATCTATGGCTACACCTTC.

This clone was recorded once. Here the CDR3 reads CASSPGVQTYNEQFF. CDR3 nucleotides: TGTGCCAGCAGCCCGGGAGTACAAACCTACAATGAGCAGTTCTTC. V usage is TRBV28 and J usage is TRBJ2-1; a weak D match, TRBD2 (6 bases). The germline V gene encodes CDR1 MDHEN and CDR2 SYDVKM. The CDR3 spans 15 residues. The germline V and J ends were trimmed by 6 bases and 2 bases, with 14 bases remaining between them.

V and J are TRBV6-5 and TRBJ2-1; D possibly corresponds to TRBD2 (5 bases). This CDR3 contains 14 residues. Germline V gene sequence: CDR1 MNHEY, CDR2 SVGAGI. V was pared by 6 bases and J by 7 bases, with 16 bases between. CDR3 DNA: TGTGCCAGCAGGCGGGCTGGGGAGTGGAATGAGCAGTTCTTC. The encoded protein is CASRRAGEWNEQFF.

J is TRBJ2-2 and V is TRBV9; 8 positions match TRBD2. V gave up 3 bases and J gave up 9 bases; unmatched junction bases: 19. Germline V gene sequence: CDR1 SGDLS, CDR2 YYNGEE. CDR3 length: 18 amino acids. The CDR3 bases are TGTGCCAGCAGCGCGGTATACAGCGGGAGCCTTACAGGACGGGAGCTGTTTTTT. It translates to CASSAVYSGSLTGRELFF.

The chain has TRBV2 and TRBJ1-1; 7 bases line up with TRBD1. The CDR3 totals 16 residues. The ends lost 9 bases at V and 6 bases at J; junction bases unmatched: 19. Germline CDR1 reads SNHLY; CDR2 reads FYNNEI. In DNA form, the CDR3 reads TGTGCCAGAATCGGGACAGCCCAGGCTTTTAGACCTGAAGCTTTCTTT. It is translated as CARIGTAQAFRPEAFF.

V gene TRBV10-1 combines with J gene TRBJ2-1, with TRBD2 as a possible D gene (5 bases). The CDR3 length is 15 residues. Trimming shortened V by 2 bases and J by 3 bases, and 11 bases separated the two germline ends. Germline loops: CDR1 WNHNN, CDR2 SYGVQD (reference sequence). The CDR3 reads CASSEDQGLYNEQFF. CDR3 nucleotides: TGCGCCAGCAGTGAGGATCAAGGACTCTACAATGAGCAGTTCTTC.

The V gene is TRBV7-3, the J gene TRBJ2-7; TRBD1 agrees at 11 bases. J gave up 7 bases and V 2 bases, and 7 bases lay outside the gene matches. This CDR3 is 15 amino acids long. Germline CDR1 and CDR2: SGHTA and FQGTGA. CDR3 in amino acids: CASSLYPGQGEEQYF. The CDR3 DNA follows: TGTGCCAGCAGCTTATATCCGGGACAGGGGGAAGAGCAGTACTTC.

The chain combines TRBV2 with TRBJ2-2; 7 nucleotides align to TRBD2. The CDR3 runs to 17 residues. The ends lost 7 bases at V and 2 bases at J; junction bases unmatched: 13. The V gene's germline CDR1 is SNHLY and CDR2 FYNNEI. Written as DNA, the CDR3 is TGTGCCAGCACCCCCACGGGAGGAGCCAAAAACACCGGGGAGCTGTTTTTT. Translated, it gives CASTPTGGAKNTGELFF.

This clone was seen just once. The V gene is TRBV18, the J gene TRBJ1-6; D not certain. The length of the CDR3 is 15 residues. Trimming pared 2 bases from V and 0 bases from J, leaving 5 bases between. From germline, CDR1 is KGHSH and CDR2 LQKENI. The CDR3 coding sequence is TGTGCCAGCTCACCAGAAAGCTCCTATAATTCACCCCTCCACTTT. Amino acid sequence: CASSPESSYNSPLHF.

J is TRBJ1-6 and V is TRBV6-1; no clear D gene. The CDR3 covers 17 residues. V shed 3 bases and J shed 1 base, with 13 bases lying between them. Looked up from germline, CDR1 is MNHNS and CDR2 is SASEGT. CDR3 sequence reads: CASSDRTVRSYNSPLHF. In DNA, the CDR3 is TGTGCCAGCAGTGACCGGACGGTCAGGTCCTATAATTCACCCCTCCACTTT.

J is TRBJ1-5 and V is TRBV12-5; D is unclear. This CDR3 has 18 amino acids. Germline V gene lookup returns CDR1 LGHNT and CDR2 FRNRAP. Trimming shortened V by 4 bases and J by 2 bases, and 21 bases separated the two germline ends. The CDR3 is CASGSLTGGRTGNQPQHF. DNA for the CDR3: TGTGCTAGTGGTTCCCTTACGGGTGGACGGACCGGCAATCAGCCCCAGCATTTT.

This clone was picked up a small number of times. The chain combines TRBV6-2 or TRBV6-3 with TRBJ2-1; 8 nucleotides match TRBD2. The CDR3 spans 14 residues. Losses at the gene ends were 5 bases for V and 0 bases for J; bases not matched to a gene: 0. Germline CDR1 is MNHEY and CDR2 is SVGEGT. The CDR3 nucleotides read TGTGCCAGCAGTAGCGGGAGCTCCTACAATGAGCAGTTCTTC. Its protein is CASSSGSSYNEQFF.